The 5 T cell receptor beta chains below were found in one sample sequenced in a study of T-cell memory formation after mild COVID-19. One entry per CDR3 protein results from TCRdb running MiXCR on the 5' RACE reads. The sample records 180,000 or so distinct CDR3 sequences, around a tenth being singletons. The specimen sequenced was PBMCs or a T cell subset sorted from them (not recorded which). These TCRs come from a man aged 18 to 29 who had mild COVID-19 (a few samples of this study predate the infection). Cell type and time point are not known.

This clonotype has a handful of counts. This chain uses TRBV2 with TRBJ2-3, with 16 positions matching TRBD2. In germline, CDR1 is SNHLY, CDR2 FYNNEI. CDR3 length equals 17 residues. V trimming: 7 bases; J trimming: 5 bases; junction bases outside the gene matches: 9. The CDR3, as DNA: TGTGCCAGCAACAGACCGGGACTAGCGGGGGGGATAGATACGCAGTATTTT. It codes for CASNRPGLAGGIDTQYF.

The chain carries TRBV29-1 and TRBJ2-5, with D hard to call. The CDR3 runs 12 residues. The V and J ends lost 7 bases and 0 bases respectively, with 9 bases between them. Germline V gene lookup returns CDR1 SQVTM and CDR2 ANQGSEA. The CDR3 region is CSGSADQETQYF. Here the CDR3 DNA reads TGCAGCGGATCGGCCGACCAAGAGACCCAGTACTTC.

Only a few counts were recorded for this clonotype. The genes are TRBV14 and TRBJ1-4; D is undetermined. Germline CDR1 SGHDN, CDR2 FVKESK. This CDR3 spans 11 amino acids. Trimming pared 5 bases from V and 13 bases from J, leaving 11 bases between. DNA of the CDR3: TGTGCCAGCAGCTCGGCGAGTCGACTGTTTTTT. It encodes CASSSASRLFF.

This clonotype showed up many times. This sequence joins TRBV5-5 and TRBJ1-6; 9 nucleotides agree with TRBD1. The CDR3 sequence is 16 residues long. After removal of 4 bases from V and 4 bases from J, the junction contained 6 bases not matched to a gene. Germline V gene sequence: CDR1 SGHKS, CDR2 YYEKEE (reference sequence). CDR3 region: CASSPRTGDYNSPLHF. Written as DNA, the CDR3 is TGTGCCAGCAGCCCTAGGACAGGGGATTATAATTCACCCCTCCACTTT. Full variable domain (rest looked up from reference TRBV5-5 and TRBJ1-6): DAGVTQSPTHLIKTRGQQVTLRCSPISGHKSVSWYQQVLGQGPQFIFQYYEKEERGRGNFPDRFSARQFPNYSSELNVNALLLGDSALYLCASSPRTGDYNSPLHFGNGTRLTVT.

The CDR3 coding sequence is TGTGCCAGCGCAGCCGGCGCCCGTGGCACAGATACGCAGTATTTT. As protein: CASAAGARGTDTQYF. The V call is TRBV18, the J call TRBJ2-3; D is uncertain. V was clipped by 8 bases and J by 1 base, with 16 bases between them. The germline V gene encodes CDR1 KGHSH and CDR2 LQKENI. The CDR3 is 15 residues long.